The 30 T cell receptor beta chains presented below share a single source sample, sequenced in a study of OX40 agonist ivuxolimab in advanced cancers. Generated by immunoSEQ multiplex PCR, the TCRdb table keeps only in-frame clones and is missing some. The top ten hold roughly 3% of the sample, which has about 64,000 clones, roughly 90% seen once. The source was CD4+ or CD8+ T cells sorted from blood, collected in a trial of the OX40 agonist ivuxolimab. The receptors originated from an adult with an advanced solid tumor such as melanoma, head and neck, liver or kidney cancer.

The chain links TRBV6-5 to TRBJ1-1; D might be TRBD1 (6 bases). Trimming cost V 5 bases and J 1 base, with 11 bases left between them. The CDR3 sequence is 14 residues long. The germline CDR1 and CDR2 sequences are MNHEY and SVGAGI. CDR3 protein: CASSLKGENTEAFF. The DNA for the CDR3 is TGTGCCAGCAGTCTCAAGGGGGAGAACACTGAAGCTTTCTTT.

This rearrangement joins TRBV19 to TRBJ1-5, with a tentative D call TRBD1 (5 bases). V was clipped by 5 bases and J by 6 bases, with 14 bases between them. Germline V gene data show CDR1 as LNHDA and CDR2 as SQIVND (reference sequence). This CDR3 has 14 amino acids. CDR3 DNA sequence: TGTGCCAGTAGTGGTGTCCAGGGAAGTCAGCCCCAGCATTTT. It encodes CASSGVQGSQPQHF.

The chain links TRBV5-1 to TRBJ1-1, with D possibly being TRBD1 (5 bases). Germline CDR1 and CDR2: SGHRS and YFSETQ. CDR3 size: 16 residues. Trimming removed 2 bases from V and 1 base from J, with 15 bases in between. CDR3 coding DNA: TGCGCCAGCAGCTTTGGTCAGGGCCGGGGGAACACTGAAGCTTTCTTT. This codes for CASSFGQGRGNTEAFF.

The chain is built from TRBV18 and TRBJ1-1; weak D call: TRBD1 (5 bases). CDR1 and CDR2 from the germline V gene are KGHSH and LQKENI. V lost 0 bases to trimming and J lost 8 bases, with 13 bases between them. The CDR3 is made up of 14 amino acids. The CDR3 loop reads CASSPPSTPGEAFF. The CDR3 DNA reads TGTGCCAGCTCACCACCGTCGACCCCAGGGGAAGCTTTCTTT.

This clone was seen only once. The junction and the germline gene differ at one end; a read error may be behind it. The V gene is TRBV6-6, the J gene TRBJ2-1; no clear D gene. Germline assignment: CDR1 MNHNY and CDR2 SVGAGI (reference sequence). This CDR3 is 12 amino acids long. As DNA, the CDR3 is TGTGCCAGCAGTCCAAGTCTCGACAAGAGGATCTTC. Amino acid sequence: CASSPSLDKRIF.

The chain joins TRBV5-1 to TRBJ2-4; maybe TRBD1 (6 bases). CDR1 SGHRS and CDR2 YFSETQ come from the germline V gene. V lost 5 bases to trimming and J lost 7 bases, with 16 bases between them. This CDR3 spans 14 amino acids. The CDR3 spells CASSMGAQSNIQYF. CDR3 coding DNA: TGCGCCAGCAGTATGGGGGCCCAGAGCAACATTCAGTACTTC.

The chain couples TRBV19 to TRBJ1-1; TRBD1 is a possible D gene (5 bases). Germline CDR1 LNHDA, CDR2 SQIVND (reference sequence). This CDR3 has 16 residues. The ends were cut back, 2 bases at V and 1 base at J, with 14 bases in the middle. Written as DNA, the CDR3 is TGTGCCAGTAGTATACACCAGGGCGTACCGAACACTGAAGCTTTCTTT. Protein: CASSIHQGVPNTEAFF.

The V gene is TRBV6-5, the J gene TRBJ2-2; 10 bases map to TRBD1. The CDR3 consists of 15 residues. V shed 6 bases, J shed 7 bases, and the junction held 8 bases outside the gene matches. Germline values: CDR1 MNHEY, CDR2 SVGAGI. The CDR3 reads CASRPGQGSVGELFF. CDR3 DNA sequence: TGTGCCAGCAGGCCGGGACAGGGGTCCGTCGGGGAGCTGTTTTTT.

The rearrangement links TRBV5-1 to TRBJ1-1; tentatively, D is TRBD1 (5 bases). Germline CDR1 reads SGHRS; CDR2 reads YFSETQ. This CDR3 is built from 13 residues. V dropped 0 bases and J dropped 3 bases, with 6 bases sitting between them. CDR3 DNA: TGCGCCAGCAGCTTGGACAGGTACACTGAAGCTTTCTTT. Translation gives CASSLDRYTEAFF.

This clone has a single count. The chain links TRBV18 to TRBJ2-7, with 8 bases lining up with TRBD2. This CDR3 has 15 residues. Germline loops: CDR1 KGHSH, CDR2 LQKENI. J lost 6 bases, V lost 2 bases, and 9 bases had no gene match. CDR3 sequence reads: CASSPGSGTQSEQYF. CDR3 DNA sequence: TGTGCCAGCTCACCAGGTAGCGGGACCCAATCCGAGCAGTACTTC.

This chain connects TRBV6-5 to TRBJ1-2, with 8 bases lining up with TRBD1. Germline V gene lookup returns CDR1 MNHEY and CDR2 SVGAGI. The CDR3 runs to 16 residues. Germline trimming cut 0 bases from V and 2 bases from J; bases unmatched to any gene: 5. The CDR3 loop reads CASSYSLGTGNYGYTF. CDR3 nucleotide sequence: TGTGCCAGCAGTTACTCGTTAGGGACAGGCAACTATGGCTACACCTTC.

The chain has TRBV9 and TRBJ1-2; perhaps TRBD1 as D (6 bases). Between the trimmed V and J ends, which lost 0 bases and 8 bases, there was a span of 14 bases. The CDR3 is 14 residues long. Germline CDR1 reads SGDLS; CDR2 reads YYNGEE. CDR3 residues: CASSVDPQGSGYTF. DNA of the CDR3: TGTGCCAGCAGCGTAGACCCTCAGGGGAGCGGCTACACCTTC.

V and J are TRBV5-5 and TRBJ1-2; D remains ambiguous. V was trimmed by 2 bases and J by 0 bases, leaving 8 bases between them. There are 14 residues in the CDR3. In germline, CDR1 is SGHKS, CDR2 YYEKEE (reference sequence). The CDR3 is CASSFGGTNYGYTF. The CDR3 nucleotides read TGTGCCAGCAGCTTTGGAGGAACTAACTATGGCTACACCTTC.

This sequence joins TRBV10-3 and TRBJ2-1; D may be TRBD1 (6 bases). The germline V and J ends were trimmed by 3 bases and 6 bases, with 15 bases remaining between them. The CDR3 extends over 15 amino acids. Germline CDR1 is ENHRY and CDR2 is SYGVKD. In nucleotides, the CDR3 is TGTGCCATCAGTGATTCCGCAGGGGCGGGCAATGAGCAGTTCTTC. Translating gives CAISDSAGAGNEQFF.

The chain uses TRBV4-2 and TRBJ1-1; 10 bases are shared with TRBD1. The ends lost 3 bases at V and 11 bases at J; junction bases unmatched: 12. Germline assignment: CDR1 LGHNA and CDR2 YNFKEQ. The CDR3 runs 15 residues. CDR3 region: CASSHIGTGAAVAFF. The CDR3, as DNA: TGTGCCAGCAGCCACATCGGGACAGGGGCCGCCGTGGCTTTCTTT.

The gene calls are TRBV18 and TRBJ1-1; D gene ambiguous. V was cut by 3 bases and J by 1 base, with 9 bases left in between. CDR3 length equals 14 residues. Germline V gene sequence: CDR1 KGHSH, CDR2 LQKENI. CDR3 protein: CASSPYVQNTEAFF. CDR3 nucleotide sequence: TGTGCCAGCTCACCCTACGTGCAGAACACTGAAGCTTTCTTT.

This clone is labeled medium-sized. This sample includes further DNA sequences coding for the same CDR3. CDR3 sequence: CAWTGGYGYTF. DNA for the CDR3: TGTGCCTGGACAGGGGGCTATGGCTACACCTTC. This chain connects TRBV30 to TRBJ1-2; 7 bases are shared with TRBD1. Germline V lookup: CDR1 GTSNPN, CDR2 SVGIG (reference sequence). CDR3 length: 11 residues. The V and J ends lost 4 bases and 4 bases, in that order; junction bases with no gene match: 0.

The J gene is TRBJ1-5, the V gene TRBV27; no clear D. The V gene's germline CDR1 is MNHEY and CDR2 SMNVEV (reference sequence). Between the trimmed V and J ends, which lost 7 bases and 1 base, there was a span of 11 bases. The CDR3 totals 14 residues. The CDR3 bases are TGTGCCAGCATGCGCTCGGACAGCAATCAGCCCCAGCATTTT. Translated, it gives CASMRSDSNQPQHF.

The chain has TRBV29-1 and TRBJ2-5; TRBD2 might be the D (6 bases). The end of the DNA aligns better with TRBJ2-7, so the J call may be wrong. This CDR3 is built from 12 residues. Per the germline V gene, CDR1 is SQVTM and CDR2 is ANQGSEA. The CDR3 bases are TGCAGCGGGGGGGAAGCCCGCTACGAGCAGTACTTC. Residues: CSGGEARYEQYF.

The chain carries TRBV19 and TRBJ2-7; 11 positions agree with TRBD1. Germline loops: CDR1 LNHDA, CDR2 SQIVND (reference sequence). This CDR3 has 15 residues. The J segment lost 4 bases and the V segment lost 4 bases, leaving 6 bases of the junction unmatched. The CDR3 spells CASSTSGQGAYEQYF. In DNA form, the CDR3 reads TGTGCCAGTAGTACCTCTGGACAGGGGGCTTACGAGCAGTACTTC. The full variable domain, in which reference TRBV19 and TRBJ2-7 provide the parts outside the CDR3, is DGGITQSPKYLFRKEGQNVTLSCEQNLNHDAMYWYRQDPGQGLRLIYYSQIVNDFQKGDIAEGYSVSREKKESFPLTVTSAQKNPTAFYLCASSTSGQGAYEQYFGPGTRLTVT.

CDR3 sequence reads: CASGGQGGPEKLFF. The CDR3 nucleotides are TGTGCCAGTGGGGGACAGGGCGGACCTGAAAAACTGTTTTTT. V and J are TRBV19 and TRBJ1-4, with 9 bases fitting TRBD1. V lost 8 bases, J lost 7 bases, and 8 bases stayed unmatched. Germline V gene sequence: CDR1 LNHDA, CDR2 SQIVND (reference sequence). The CDR3 extends over 14 amino acids.

The chain uses TRBV5-6 and TRBJ2-1; 8 bases fit TRBD2. Looked up from germline, CDR1 is SGHDT and CDR2 is YYEEEE. J gave up 5 bases and V 4 bases, and 11 bases lay outside the gene matches. The CDR3 totals 16 residues. The CDR3 DNA reads TGTGCCAGCAGCCTCTCCCCAAGCGGGAGCCACAATGAGCAGTTCTTC. Its translation is CASSLSPSGSHNEQFF.

V usage is TRBV27 and J usage is TRBJ1-2, with TRBD1 as a possible D gene (6 bases). CDR3 size: 16 residues. The V end lost 3 bases, the J end lost 8 bases, and 22 bases lay between the germline ends. The germline gives CDR1 MNHEY, CDR2 SMNVEV (reference sequence). In DNA, the CDR3 is TGTGCCAGCAGTTTTTTGGGGAACAGGGCGAGCGTCGGCTACACCTTC. It codes for CASSFLGNRASVGYTF.

The gene calls are TRBV7-3 and TRBJ2-1; 8 bases map to TRBD1. The CDR3 is 14 residues long. Losses at the gene ends were 5 bases for V and 4 bases for J; bases not matched to a gene: 4. Germline assignment: CDR1 SGHTA and CDR2 FQGTGA. CDR3 loop: CASSPQGAYNEQFF. In DNA, the CDR3 is TGTGCCAGCAGCCCCCAGGGGGCATACAATGAGCAGTTCTTC.

This clone was counted between two and nine times. This rearrangement joins TRBV29-1 to TRBJ2-1; D may correspond to TRBD1 or TRBD2 (6 bases each). This CDR3 is built from 14 residues. Looked up from germline, CDR1 is SQVTM and CDR2 is ANQGSEA. Trimming stripped 4 bases from V and 8 bases from J, with 18 bases between. DNA of the CDR3: TGCAGCGTTGGTCGGGGGCAGCCACCCGATGAGCAGTTCTTC. Encoded protein: CSVGRGQPPDEQFF.

This chain connects TRBV6-5 to TRBJ1-1, with D unclear. Germline V CDR1 and CDR2: MNHEY, SVGAGI. V was trimmed by 2 bases and J by 1 base, leaving 8 bases between them. The CDR3 extends over 14 amino acids. The CDR3 DNA reads as TGTGCCAGCAGTTACGGCCAGGCGAACACTGAAGCTTTCTTT. Translating it yields CASSYGQANTEAFF.

The V gene is TRBV19, the J gene TRBJ2-7; D not certain. CDR1 is LNHDA, CDR2 SQIVND, per germline (reference sequence). The CDR3 has 13 amino acids. V was shortened by 3 bases and J by 1 base, with 7 bases between the two germline ends. CDR3 DNA sequence: TGTGCCAGTAGTATTGGAAAATCCTACGAGCAGTACTTC. It translates to CASSIGKSYEQYF. The full variable domain, completed using reference TRBV19 and TRBJ2-7, is DGGITQSPKYLFRKEGQNVTLSCEQNLNHDAMYWYRQDPGQGLRLIYYSQIVNDFQKGDIAEGYSVSREKKESFPLTVTSAQKNPTAFYLCASSIGKSYEQYFGPGTRLTVT.

The rearrangement links TRBV29-1 to TRBJ1-2; D is ambiguous. With 4 bases removed from V and 0 bases from J, the gap between germline ends came to 3 bases. Germline V gene lookup returns CDR1 SQVTM and CDR2 ANQGSEA. This CDR3 spans 11 amino acids. The CDR3 loop reads CSVGANYGYTF. DNA of the CDR3: TGCAGCGTTGGCGCTAACTATGGCTACACCTTC.

The chain links TRBV29-1 to TRBJ2-5; perhaps D is TRBD1 or TRBD2 (5 bases each). CDR1 is SQVTM and CDR2 is ANQGSEA in the germline V gene. This CDR3 contains 14 residues. Trimming shortened V by 6 bases and J by 4 bases, and 18 bases separated the two germline ends. The CDR3 region is CSVKGTRQGETQYF. The CDR3 region has the DNA TGCAGCGTCAAAGGGACCCGCCAGGGAGAGACCCAGTACTTC.

This clone came up once. J is TRBJ2-1 and V is TRBV7-9, with 8 bases lining up with TRBD1. CDR3 size: 14 residues. Germline-derived CDR1 and CDR2 are SEHNR and FQNEAQ (reference sequence). After removal of 5 bases from V and 5 bases from J, the junction contained 5 bases not matched to a gene. CDR3 loop: CASSHSDRDNEQFF. The CDR3 nucleotides read TGTGCCAGCAGCCATTCGGACAGGGACAATGAGCAGTTCTTC.